The next 24 T cell receptor beta chains were all read from a single sample in a study of T cell repertoires in cytomegalovirus infection. From the reads, TCRdb called clonotypes with MiXCR, one entry per CDR3 protein. The sample lists about 830,000 distinct CDR3 sequences, over 25% seen once, with approximately 13% in the top ten. Their cognate antigens are unknown. Specimen: cultured CD8+ T cells from PBMCs, collected from culture after CMV antigen stimulation. These receptors were collected from a human donor in good health (CMV status not recorded). Some clones in this sample may be carry-over from other donors' samples.

The sample holds a few counts of this clonotype. This chain joins TRBV11-2 and TRBJ2-1, with no clear D. The CDR3 totals 13 residues. Trimming left V 5 bases short and J 5 bases short, with 10 bases between. Germline V gives CDR1 SGHAT, CDR2 FQNNGV. CDR3 residues: CASSTTANNEQFF. For the CDR3, the DNA is TGTGCCAGCAGCACTACAGCAAACAATGAGCAGTTCTTC.

The chain has TRBV27 and TRBJ2-1; 12 positions agree with TRBD2. The V and J ends lost 6 bases and 5 bases, in that order; junction bases with no gene match: 5. The CDR3 consists of 15 residues. Germline V gene data show CDR1 as MNHEY and CDR2 as SMNVEV (reference sequence). DNA of the CDR3: TGTGCCAGCAGCCCGACTAGCGGGGGTAACAATGAGCAGTTCTTC. Translated: CASSPTSGGNNEQFF.

This clonotype turned up a few times. The chain couples TRBV11-1 to TRBJ2-1; weak D call: TRBD2 (5 bases). CDR1 is SGHAT and CDR2 is FQDESV in the germline V gene (reference sequence). V lost 2 bases and J lost 0, with 11 bases in between. This CDR3 region has 16 residues. CDR3 sequence reads: CASSLRGGPSYNEQFF. The CDR3 DNA sequence: TGTGCCAGCAGCTTAAGAGGCGGGCCCTCCTACAATGAGCAGTTCTTC.

The chain employs TRBV28 and TRBJ1-1; no clear D. CDR1 and CDR2 (germline): MDHEN, SYDVKM. The CDR3 extends over 14 amino acids. V was trimmed by 8 bases and J by 1 base, leaving 14 bases between them. CDR3 protein: CASLRVMGNTEAFF. CDR3 nucleotide sequence: TGTGCCAGCCTGCGTGTGATGGGGAACACTGAAGCTTTCTTT. Full variable domain (outside the CDR3, taken from reference TRBV28 and TRBJ1-1): DVKVTQSSRYLVKRTGEKVFLECVQDMDHENMFWYRQDPGLGLRLIYFSYDVKMKEKGDIPEGYSVSREKKERFSLILESASTNQTSMYLCASLRVMGNTEAFFGQGTRLTVV.

This clonotype was seen only a few times. The CDR3 loop reads CASSQVSNRGYTF. The CDR3 nucleotides read TGCGCCAGCAGCCAAGTATCGAATCGGGGCTACACCTTC. The chain combines TRBV4-3 with TRBJ1-2; D is undetermined. Per germline, CDR1 LGHNA and CDR2 YSLEER. The CDR3 runs 13 residues. V was clipped by 1 base and J by 8 bases, with 11 bases between them.

This clonotype was counted a few times. This rearrangement joins TRBV28 to TRBJ1-3; 7 positions match TRBD1. The CDR3 has 20 residues. CDR1 and CDR2 from the germline V gene are MDHEN and SYDVKM. The junction had 19 bases not matched to a gene; V was cut back by 5 bases and J by 0 bases. DNA for the CDR3: TGTGCCAGCAGTAGACCTTTCGGGACAGACCTACTAGTCTCTGGAAACACCATATATTTT. As protein: CASSRPFGTDLLVSGNTIYF.

The V and J genes are TRBV7-6 and TRBJ1-1; 8 nucleotides line up with TRBD1. Germline V gene data show CDR1 as SGHVS and CDR2 as FNYEAQ. CDR3 size: 15 residues. The V gene end was trimmed by 5 bases and the J gene end by 4 bases; junction bases not matched to a gene: 9. The CDR3 bases are TGTGCCAGCAGCAACAGACAGGGGAGGGGCACTGAAGCTTTCTTT. Translation gives CASSNRQGRGTEAFF.

The chain carries TRBV7-6 and TRBJ2-1, with 10 bases matching TRBD2. The CDR3 runs to 15 residues. In germline, CDR1 is SGHVS, CDR2 FNYEAQ. V lost 5 bases and J lost 7; bases outside the gene matches: 8. CDR3 sequence (DNA): TGTGCCAGCAGCCTTAGCGGGGGGCAAGGGAATGAGCAGTTCTTC. Its translation is CASSLSGGQGNEQFF.

A few counts support this clonotype. The rearrangement uses TRBV10-3 and TRBJ2-3; D is unresolved. The CDR3 is made up of 13 amino acids. V was cut by 2 bases and J by 7 bases, with 10 bases left in between. Germline CDR1 is ENHRY and CDR2 is SYGVKD. The CDR3 is CAISERLENTQYF. The CDR3 DNA follows: TGTGCCATCAGTGAGCGTCTTGAAAATACGCAGTATTTT.

This clonotype was seen many times. The chain joins TRBV7-9 to TRBJ2-7; D remains ambiguous. Germline CDR1 reads SEHNR; CDR2 reads FQNEAQ (reference sequence). The CDR3 length is 18 residues. With 4 bases removed from V and 2 bases from J, the gap between germline ends came to 24 bases. The CDR3 coding sequence is TGTGCCAGCAGCTCAGAGGTGGTAGTTCGACATGAAGCCTACGAGCAGTACTTC. Protein sequence: CASSSEVVVRHEAYEQYF.

This clonotype is a singleton in its sample. This chain uses TRBV4-3 with TRBJ2-3; 9 bases match TRBD1. Losses at the gene ends were 0 bases for V and 6 bases for J; bases not matched to a gene: 7. Germline V gene sequence: CDR1 LGHNA, CDR2 YSLEER. There are 16 residues in the CDR3. The CDR3 sequence: CASSQDGTGIGDTQYF. In nucleotides, the CDR3 is TGCGCCAGCAGCCAAGATGGGACAGGGATCGGGGATACGCAGTATTTT.

The chain links TRBV9 to TRBJ2-1; D may be TRBD1 (5 bases). Deletions cut 0 bases from V and 8 bases from J, with 9 bases between. The germline CDR1 and CDR2 sequences are SGDLS and YYNGEE. The CDR3 covers 13 residues. In nucleotides, the CDR3 is TGTGCCAGCAGCGTAGGGGGCTCGCATGAGCAGTTCTTC. This translates into CASSVGGSHEQFF. The full variable domain, rest sourced from reference TRBV9 and TRBJ2-1, is DSGVTQTPKHLITATGQRVTLRCSPRSGDLSVYWYQQSLDQGLQFLIQYYNGEERAKGNILERFSAQQFPDLHSELNLSSLELGDSALYFCASSVGGSHEQFFGPGTRLTVL.

This clonotype was recorded many times. V gene TRBV12-3 or TRBV12-4 combines with J gene TRBJ2-3; possibly TRBD1 or TRBD2 for D (6 bases each). This CDR3 has 20 residues. V shed 7 bases and J shed 1 base, with 30 bases lying between them. DNA for the CDR3: TGTGCCAGCACCTACGCGGAGGGGGGACCCTTCTTCGCGGGCACAGATACGCAGTATTTT. The encoded protein is CASTYAEGGPFFAGTDTQYF.

The genes are TRBV12-5 and TRBJ2-1; tentatively, D is TRBD2 (6 bases). The ends were cut back, 4 bases at V and 9 bases at J, with 16 bases in the middle. From germline, CDR1 is LGHNT and CDR2 FRNRAP. The CDR3 spans 14 residues. CDR3 sequence (DNA): TGTGCTAGTGGTTCAGGAGGGGCAGGGAGTGAGCAGTTCTTC. The encoded protein is CASGSGGAGSEQFF.

Only one count was recorded for this clonotype. CDR3 sequence: CASSPDRRGRENYGYTF. CDR3 nucleotides: TGTGCCAGCAGTCCCGATCGCAGGGGGCGCGAGAACTATGGCTACACCTTC. The V and J genes are TRBV28 and TRBJ1-2; TRBD1 matches at 8 bases. Germline V gives CDR1 MDHEN, CDR2 SYDVKM. The trim removed 5 bases at V and 2 bases at J, leaving 13 bases unmatched. This CDR3 has 17 residues.

The rearrangement uses TRBV10-2 and TRBJ1-2; D gene unclear. The CDR3 sequence is 15 residues long. CDR1 and CDR2 (germline): WSHSY, SAAADI. V lost 0 bases and J lost 0, with 8 bases in between. CDR3 bases: TGCGCCAGCAGTGAGTCGTCCCCTTCTAACTATGGCTACACCTTC. It yields the protein CASSESSPSNYGYTF.

This clonotype has a handful of counts. The V gene is TRBV29-1, the J gene TRBJ2-7; 9 nucleotides match TRBD1. The CDR3 runs to 11 residues. J gave up 6 bases and V 5 bases, and 2 bases lay outside the gene matches. Germline V gene lookup returns CDR1 SQVTM and CDR2 ANQGSEA. DNA for the CDR3: TGCAGCGTTACGGACAGGGGCGAGCAGTACTTC. As protein: CSVTDRGEQYF.

This chain links TRBV11-2 with TRBJ2-3; 9 bases align to TRBD1. The germline V gene encodes CDR1 SGHAT and CDR2 FQNNGV. V lost 4 bases, J lost 2 bases, and 16 bases stayed unmatched. CDR3 size: 19 residues. The CDR3 here is CASSSGAHWTGDITDTQYF. CDR3 DNA: TGTGCCAGCAGCTCCGGAGCCCATTGGACAGGGGATATCACAGATACGCAGTATTTT.

In regard to this clonotype: A much bigger clone sits one base away, suggesting this may be a read error. The chain carries TRBV6-6 and TRBJ1-2, with D tentatively TRBD1 (5 bases). The CDR3 is 15 amino acids. Trimming shortened V by 7 bases and J by 1 base, and 16 bases separated the two germline ends. Germline V gene sequence: CDR1 MNHNY, CDR2 SVGAGI (reference sequence). CDR3: CASKETVGLNYGYTF. CDR3 nucleotides: TGTGCCAGCAAGGAGACAGTAGGTCTTAACTATGGCTACACCTTC.

This clonotype has just a few counts. The chain combines TRBV7-9 with TRBJ1-2; D is possibly TRBD1 (6 bases). Looked up from germline, CDR1 is SEHNR and CDR2 is FQNEAQ (reference sequence). V was clipped by 2 bases and J by 4 bases, with 14 bases between them. The CDR3 contains 15 residues. CDR3 sequence reads: CASSLTMDSLYGYTF. CDR3 DNA: TGTGCCAGCAGCTTAACCATGGACAGTCTCTATGGCTACACCTTC.

The chain recombines TRBV6-2 or TRBV6-3 with TRBJ1-1; D unresolved. This CDR3 comprises 15 residues. Trimming cost V 7 bases and J 2 bases, with 17 bases left between them. In germline, CDR1 is MNHEY, CDR2 SVGEGT. The CDR3: CASIPRQRGNTEAFF. The CDR3 nucleotides are TGTGCCAGCATCCCCCGACAAAGAGGAAACACTGAAGCTTTCTTT.

This chain links TRBV5-4 with TRBJ2-2, with TRBD2 as a possible D gene (5 bases). The CDR3 is 17 amino acids. The germline gives CDR1 SGHNT, CDR2 YYREEE (reference sequence). The V gene lost 6 bases and the J gene lost 3 bases, with 21 bases spanning the gap. The CDR3 sequence: CASTHEVYRGHTGELFF. CDR3 in DNA: TGTGCCAGCACCCACGAGGTTTACCGGGGTCACACCGGGGAGCTGTTTTTT.

The gene calls are TRBV24-1 and TRBJ1-5; D might be TRBD1 (5 bases). This CDR3 has 16 amino acids. The V and J ends lost 1 base and 5 bases respectively, with 14 bases between them. Germline CDR1 is KGHDR and CDR2 is SFDVKD. The CDR3: CATSDLAGPGDQPQHF. In DNA, the CDR3 is TGTGCCACCAGTGATTTAGCAGGTCCGGGGGATCAGCCCCAGCATTTT.

The chain combines TRBV20-1 with TRBJ2-1; the D gene is possibly TRBD2 (6 bases). CDR3 length equals 15 residues. CDR1 and CDR2 (germline): DFQATT, SNEGSKA (reference sequence). Trimming cost V 0 bases and J 7 bases, with 16 bases left between them. CDR3 sequence reads: CSARDIRLEGNEQFF. DNA of the CDR3: TGCAGTGCTAGAGACATACGACTAGAGGGAAATGAGCAGTTCTTC.